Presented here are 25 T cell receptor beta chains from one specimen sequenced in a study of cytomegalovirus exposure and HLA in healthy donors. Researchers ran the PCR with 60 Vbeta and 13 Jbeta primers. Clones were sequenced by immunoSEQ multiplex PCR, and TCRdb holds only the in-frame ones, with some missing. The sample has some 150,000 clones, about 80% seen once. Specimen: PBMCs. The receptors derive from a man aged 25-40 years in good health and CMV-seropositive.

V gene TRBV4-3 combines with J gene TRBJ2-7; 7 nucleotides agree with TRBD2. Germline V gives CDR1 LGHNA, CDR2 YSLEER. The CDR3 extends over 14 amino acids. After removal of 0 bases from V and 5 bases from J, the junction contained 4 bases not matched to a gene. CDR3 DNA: TGCGCCAGCAGCCAAGACGGGGGGAACGACGAGCAGTACTTC. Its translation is CASSQDGGNDEQYF.

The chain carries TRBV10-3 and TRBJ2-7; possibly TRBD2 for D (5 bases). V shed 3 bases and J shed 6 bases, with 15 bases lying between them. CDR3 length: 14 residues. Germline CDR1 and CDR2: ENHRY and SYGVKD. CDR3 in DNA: TGTGCCATCAGTGACCGAGGACCGGCGGGCGAGCAGTACTTC. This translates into CAISDRGPAGEQYF.

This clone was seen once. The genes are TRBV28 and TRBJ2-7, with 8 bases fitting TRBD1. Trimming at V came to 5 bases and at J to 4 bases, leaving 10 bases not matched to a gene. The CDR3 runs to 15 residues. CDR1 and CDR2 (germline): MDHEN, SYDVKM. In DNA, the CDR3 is TGTGCCAGCAGTCCACCTGACAGGGGTTTTTACGAGCAGTACTTC. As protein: CASSPPDRGFYEQYF.

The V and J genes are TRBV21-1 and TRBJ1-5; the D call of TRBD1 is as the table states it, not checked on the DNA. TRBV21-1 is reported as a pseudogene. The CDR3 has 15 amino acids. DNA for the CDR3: TGTGCCAGCAGCAAAAACAGGGACCCCTTTGAGCCCCAGCATTTT. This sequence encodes CASSKNRDPFEPQHF.

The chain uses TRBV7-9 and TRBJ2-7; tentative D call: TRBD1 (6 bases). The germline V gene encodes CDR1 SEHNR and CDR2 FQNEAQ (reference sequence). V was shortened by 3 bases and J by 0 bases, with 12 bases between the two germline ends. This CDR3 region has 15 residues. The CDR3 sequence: CASSLGRGYSYEQYF. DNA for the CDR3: TGTGCCAGCAGCTTGGGCAGGGGTTACTCCTACGAGCAGTACTTC.

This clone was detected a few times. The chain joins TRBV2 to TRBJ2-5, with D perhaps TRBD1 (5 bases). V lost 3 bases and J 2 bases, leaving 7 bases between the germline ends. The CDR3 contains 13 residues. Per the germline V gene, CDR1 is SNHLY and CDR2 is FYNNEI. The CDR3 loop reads CASSEDTQETQYF. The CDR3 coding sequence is TGTGCCAGCAGTGAGGACACACAAGAGACCCAGTACTTC.

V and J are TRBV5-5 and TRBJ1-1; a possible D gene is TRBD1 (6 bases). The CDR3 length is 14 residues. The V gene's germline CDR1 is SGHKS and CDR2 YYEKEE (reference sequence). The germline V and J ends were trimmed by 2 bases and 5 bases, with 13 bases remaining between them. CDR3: CASSFAGGGTEAFF. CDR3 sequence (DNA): TGTGCCAGCAGCTTTGCGGGAGGGGGGACTGAAGCTTTCTTT.

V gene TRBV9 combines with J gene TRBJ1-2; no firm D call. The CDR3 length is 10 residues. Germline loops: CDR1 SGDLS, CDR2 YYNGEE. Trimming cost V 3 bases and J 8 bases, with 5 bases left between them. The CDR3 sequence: CASSGPGYTF. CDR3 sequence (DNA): TGTGCCAGCAGCGGTCCGGGCTACACCTTC.

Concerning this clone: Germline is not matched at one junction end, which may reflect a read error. The CDR3 DNA reads as TGTTCCAGCAGGGTATATGGGGGAGGATATTTT. Translating gives CSSRVYGGGYF. The chain joins TRBV7-9 to TRBJ1-3; a possible D gene is TRBD1 (5 bases). Looked up from germline, CDR1 is SEHNR and CDR2 is FQNEAQ (reference sequence). The CDR3 loop spans 11 amino acids.

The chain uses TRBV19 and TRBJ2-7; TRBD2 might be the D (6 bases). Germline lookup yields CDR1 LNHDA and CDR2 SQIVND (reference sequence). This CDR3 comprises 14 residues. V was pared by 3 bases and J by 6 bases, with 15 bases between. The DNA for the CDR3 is TGTGCCAGTAGTATCCGGGAGCGGTCGGCCGAGCAGTACTTC. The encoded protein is CASSIRERSAEQYF.

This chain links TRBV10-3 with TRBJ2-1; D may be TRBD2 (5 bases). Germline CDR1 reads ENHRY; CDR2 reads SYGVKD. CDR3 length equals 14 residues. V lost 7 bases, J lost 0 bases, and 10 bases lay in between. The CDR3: CAIKNEGSYNEQFF. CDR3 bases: TGTGCCATCAAGAACGAGGGCTCCTACAATGAGCAGTTCTTC.

CDR3 in amino acids: CSVEGPTVYEQYF. Here the CDR3 DNA reads TGCAGCGTTGAAGGGCCGACAGTCTACGAGCAGTACTTC. V usage is TRBV29-1 and J usage is TRBJ2-7, with D perhaps matching TRBD1 (5 bases). V lost 1 base, J lost 3 bases, and 10 bases lay in between. Per germline, CDR1 SQVTM and CDR2 ANQGSEA. The CDR3 is 13 amino acids.

CDR3: CASSLGVYGSTEAFF. The CDR3 nucleotides read TGCGCCAGCAGCTTAGGGGTGTACGGCAGCACTGAAGCTTTCTTT. V is TRBV5-1 and J is TRBJ1-1, with D possibly being TRBD1 (5 bases). The V and J ends lost 2 bases and 4 bases respectively, with 15 bases between them. The CDR3 extends over 15 amino acids. Germline CDR1 reads SGHRS; CDR2 reads YFSETQ.

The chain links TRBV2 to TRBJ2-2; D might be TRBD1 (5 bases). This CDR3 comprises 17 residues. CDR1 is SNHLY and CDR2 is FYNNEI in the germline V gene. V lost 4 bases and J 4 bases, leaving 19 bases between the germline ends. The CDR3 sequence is CASSVARDMPSTGELFF. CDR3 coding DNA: TGTGCCAGCAGTGTCGCCAGGGATATGCCCTCCACCGGGGAGCTGTTTTTT.

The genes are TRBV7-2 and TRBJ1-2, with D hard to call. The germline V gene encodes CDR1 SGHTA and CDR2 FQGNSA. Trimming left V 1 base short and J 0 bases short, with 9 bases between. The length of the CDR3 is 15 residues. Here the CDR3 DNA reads TGTGCCAGCAGCTTAGGCGGCACTTCTAACTATGGCTACACCTTC. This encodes CASSLGGTSNYGYTF.

CDR3 DNA: TGTGCCAGCAGCCAGGGGGACAGGGGTAATTTGGACATTCAGTACTTC. It yields the protein CASSQGDRGNLDIQYF. This chain uses TRBV4-2 with TRBJ2-4, with TRBD1 identical over 10 bases. There are 16 residues in the CDR3. The J segment lost 8 bases and the V segment lost 3 bases, leaving 10 bases of the junction unmatched. Germline V lookup: CDR1 LGHNA, CDR2 YNFKEQ.

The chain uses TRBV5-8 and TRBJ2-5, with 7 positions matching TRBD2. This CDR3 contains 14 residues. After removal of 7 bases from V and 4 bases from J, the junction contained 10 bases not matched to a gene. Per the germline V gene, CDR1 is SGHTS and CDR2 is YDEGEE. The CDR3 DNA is TGTGCCAGCTGTAGGGAGGGGTTCTCAGAGACCCAGTACTTC. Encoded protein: CASCREGFSETQYF.

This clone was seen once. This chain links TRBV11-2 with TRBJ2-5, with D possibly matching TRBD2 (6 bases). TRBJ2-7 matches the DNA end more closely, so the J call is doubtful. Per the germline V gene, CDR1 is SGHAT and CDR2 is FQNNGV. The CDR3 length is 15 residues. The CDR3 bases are TGTGCCAGCATGGGGTTGGAGGGGCCGAGACACGAGCAGTACTTC. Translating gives CASMGLEGPRHEQYF.

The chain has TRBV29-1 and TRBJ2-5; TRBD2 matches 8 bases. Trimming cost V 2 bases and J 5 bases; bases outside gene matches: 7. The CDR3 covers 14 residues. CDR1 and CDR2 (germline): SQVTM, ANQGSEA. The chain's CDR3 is CSVELGLGRETQYF. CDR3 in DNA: TGCAGCGTTGAATTGGGACTAGGGAGGGAGACCCAGTACTTC.

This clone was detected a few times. The CDR3 region is CASSGVLGSGRGSYEQYF. The DNA of the CDR3 is TGTGCCAGCAGTGGGGTATTGGGTAGCGGGAGGGGTTCCTACGAGCAGTACTTC. J is TRBJ2-7 and V is TRBV28, with 11 bases that match TRBD2. J lost 1 base, V lost 5 bases, and 13 bases had no gene match. The germline gives CDR1 MDHEN, CDR2 SYDVKM. The CDR3 has 18 amino acids.

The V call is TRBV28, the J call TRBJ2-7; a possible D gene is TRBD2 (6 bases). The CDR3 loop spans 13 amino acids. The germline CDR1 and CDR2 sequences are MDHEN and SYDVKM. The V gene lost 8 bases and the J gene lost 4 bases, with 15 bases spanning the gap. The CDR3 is CASLTPGGYEQYF. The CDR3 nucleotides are TGTGCCAGCCTCACCCCCGGGGGTTACGAGCAGTACTTC.

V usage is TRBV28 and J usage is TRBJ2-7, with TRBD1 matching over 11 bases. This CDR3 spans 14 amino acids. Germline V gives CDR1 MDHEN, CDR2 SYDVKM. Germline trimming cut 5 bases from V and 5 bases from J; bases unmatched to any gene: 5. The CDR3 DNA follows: TGTGCCAGCAGTCACCGGGACAGGGGGGACGAGCAGTACTTC. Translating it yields CASSHRDRGDEQYF. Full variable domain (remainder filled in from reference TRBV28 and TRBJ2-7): DVKVTQSSRYLVKRTGEKVFLECVQDMDHENMFWYRQDPGLGLRLIYFSYDVKMKEKGDIPEGYSVSREKKERFSLILESASTNQTSMYLCASSHRDRGDEQYFGPGTRLTVT.

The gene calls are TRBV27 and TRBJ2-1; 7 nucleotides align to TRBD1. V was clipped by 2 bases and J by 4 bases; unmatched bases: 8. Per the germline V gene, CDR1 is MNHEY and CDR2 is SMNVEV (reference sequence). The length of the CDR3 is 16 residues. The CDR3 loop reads CASSLKGQVVYNEQFF. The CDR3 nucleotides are TGTGCCAGCAGTTTAAAAGGACAGGTAGTATACAATGAGCAGTTCTTC.

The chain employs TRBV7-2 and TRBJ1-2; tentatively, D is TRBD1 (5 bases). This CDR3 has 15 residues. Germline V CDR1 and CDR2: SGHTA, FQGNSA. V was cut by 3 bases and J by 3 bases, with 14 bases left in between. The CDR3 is CASSFYMEGYYGYTF. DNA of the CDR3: TGTGCCAGCAGCTTTTATATGGAGGGGTACTATGGCTACACCTTC.

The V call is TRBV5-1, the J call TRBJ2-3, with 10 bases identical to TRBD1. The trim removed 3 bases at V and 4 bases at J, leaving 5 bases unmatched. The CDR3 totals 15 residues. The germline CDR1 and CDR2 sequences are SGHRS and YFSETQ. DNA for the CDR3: TGCGCCAGCAGCTCGACAGGGGGCCGGGCAGATACGCAGTATTTT. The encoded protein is CASSSTGGRADTQYF.